The 24 T cell receptor beta chains in this list originate from one sample, sequenced in a study of cytomegalovirus exposure and HLA in healthy donors (TCRdb year 2017). Library creation used the immunoSEQ multiplex PCR assay. For the multiplex PCR, a mixture combining 60 forward primers for TCR Vbeta segments and 13 reverse primers for TCR Jbeta segments was used. This immuneACCESS table, as held by TCRdb, lists in-frame sequences with V and J called but not all clones. Of the missing ones, under half trace to an unresolved V gene in checked studies; the others have no known cause. The table held for this sample gives 100,000 to 150,000 clones. Of the sample, roughly 2.7% falls within the top ten clones. The sample taken for sequencing was PBMCs. Source of these receptors: a man aged 25 to 40 in good health and CMV-seronegative.

The chain is built from TRBV7-3 and TRBJ2-1; 7 nucleotides line up with TRBD2. Germline loops: CDR1 SGHTA, CDR2 FQGTGA. Losses at the gene ends were 2 bases for V and 9 bases for J; bases not matched to a gene: 10. This CDR3 region has 15 residues. The CDR3 nucleotides are TGTGCCAGCAGCTTAGCTTGGGGAGGGAACAGTGAGCAGTTCTTC. Translated: CASSLAWGGNSEQFF.

The rearrangement uses TRBV7-9 and TRBJ1-1, with no clear D. Germline V gives CDR1 SEHNR, CDR2 FQNEAQ (reference sequence). The CDR3 runs 14 residues. V gave up 1 base and J gave up 4 bases, with 10 bases separating them. The DNA of the CDR3 is TGTGCCAGCAGCTTAGGGCCTCTTTCCACTGAAGCTTTCTTT. This codes for CASSLGPLSTEAFF.

This rearrangement joins TRBV28 to TRBJ2-1; D not certain. V was clipped by 3 bases and J by 6 bases, with 12 bases between them. CDR1 MDHEN and CDR2 SYDVKM come from the germline V gene. CDR3 length: 14 residues. The CDR3 sequence: CASSFPPRGNEQFF. The CDR3 DNA follows: TGTGCCAGCAGTTTCCCCCCCCGCGGCAATGAGCAGTTCTTC.

The chain has TRBV28 and TRBJ1-4, with D tentatively TRBD1 (5 bases). The V gene lost 6 bases and the J gene lost 7 bases, with 15 bases spanning the gap. This CDR3 has 14 residues. Germline CDR1 is MDHEN and CDR2 is SYDVKM. This CDR3 reads CASSEPGGSEKLFF. CDR3 bases: TGTGCCAGCAGCGAACCTGGGGGGAGTGAAAAACTGTTTTTT.

The rearrangement links TRBV5-1 to TRBJ1-6, with TRBD1 identical over 8 bases. The trim removed 0 bases at V and 7 bases at J, leaving 6 bases unmatched. Germline V CDR1 and CDR2: SGHRS, YFSETQ. The CDR3 sequence is 16 residues long. The CDR3 spells CASSLARGLENSPLHF. The CDR3 bases are TGCGCCAGCAGCTTGGCCAGGGGGCTAGAAAATTCACCCCTCCACTTT.

This rearrangement joins TRBV30 to TRBJ2-1; D ambiguous. This CDR3 contains 14 residues. Germline V lookup: CDR1 GTSNPN, CDR2 SVGIG (reference sequence). With 0 bases removed from V and 6 bases from J, the gap between germline ends came to 12 bases. CDR3 DNA: TGTGCCTGGAGTGTTATCAAAGAGCCCAATGAGCAGTTCTTC. This codes for CAWSVIKEPNEQFF.

V usage is TRBV6-5 and J usage is TRBJ2-1; D perhaps matches TRBD1 (5 bases). Germline V gene sequence: CDR1 MNHEY, CDR2 SVGAGI. V was clipped by 8 bases and J by 4 bases, with 18 bases between them. The CDR3 runs to 15 residues. The chain's CDR3 is CASWARQGAYNEQFF. CDR3 coding DNA: TGTGCCAGCTGGGCTCGCCAGGGTGCTTACAATGAGCAGTTCTTC.

The chain links TRBV18 to TRBJ2-5, with 12 bases fitting TRBD1. Trimming removed 5 bases from V and 5 bases from J; junction bases left unmatched: 3. The CDR3 length is 14 residues. Germline CDR1 reads KGHSH; CDR2 reads LQKENI. CDR3 in DNA: TGTGCCAGCTCAGGGGACAGGGGGCGCGAGACCCAGTACTTC. It encodes CASSGDRGRETQYF.

The chain uses TRBV19 and TRBJ1-1; D is unclear. V was trimmed by 7 bases and J by 3 bases, leaving 15 bases between them. Germline-derived CDR1 and CDR2 are LNHDA and SQIVND (reference sequence). The CDR3 has 14 amino acids. CDR3 nucleotides: TGTGCCAGTACCCTACCCGGGGTGGACACTGAAGCTTTCTTT. This encodes CASTLPGVDTEAFF.

V is TRBV18 and J is TRBJ2-5; TRBD2 agrees at 11 bases. The junction had 7 bases not matched to a gene; V was cut back by 5 bases and J by 2 bases. The CDR3 runs to 16 residues. Germline CDR1 KGHSH, CDR2 LQKENI. The CDR3 DNA reads as TGTGCCAGCTCATCTAGGACTAGCGGGCTTCAAGAGACCCAGTACTTC. It yields the protein CASSSRTSGLQETQYF.

The chain joins TRBV15 to TRBJ2-3; TRBD2 matches 7 bases. This CDR3 has 16 residues. CDR1 and CDR2 from the germline V gene are LNHNV and YYDKDF (reference sequence). Trimming took 2 bases from V and 2 from J; bases not matched to a gene: 7. The CDR3 DNA follows: TGTGCCACCAGCAGAACCCCAGCGGGATTCACAGATACGCAGTATTTT. It is translated as CATSRTPAGFTDTQYF.

V and J are TRBV30 and TRBJ2-3, with D perhaps TRBD2 (5 bases). This CDR3 spans 14 amino acids. The V gene's germline CDR1 is GTSNPN and CDR2 SVGIG (reference sequence). The V end was cut by 0 bases, the J end by 6 bases, with 13 bases between. The CDR3 protein is CAWSVLRDGDTQYF. The CDR3, as DNA: TGTGCCTGGAGTGTACTACGGGATGGGGATACGCAGTATTTT.

The gene calls are TRBV27 and TRBJ1-2, with TRBD1 as a possible D gene (6 bases). Per the germline V gene, CDR1 is MNHEY and CDR2 is SMNVEV (reference sequence). Trimming stripped 3 bases from V and 6 bases from J, with 14 bases between. CDR3 length: 14 residues. In DNA, the CDR3 is TGTGCCAGCAGTTTGGGAACAGGGTATGATGGCTACACCTTC. Its translation is CASSLGTGYDGYTF.

The genes are TRBV9 and TRBJ1-1; D is perhaps TRBD1 (5 bases). Trimming left V 4 bases short and J 4 bases short, with 17 bases between. The CDR3 spans 15 residues. Germline V gene sequence: CDR1 SGDLS, CDR2 YYNGEE. The CDR3, as DNA: TGTGCCAGCAGCCCCAGTCAAACGGGGGGCACTGAAGCTTTCTTT. This sequence encodes CASSPSQTGGTEAFF.

The gene calls are TRBV5-4 and TRBJ2-1; 14 nucleotides align to TRBD2. The germline V gene has CDR1 SGHNT and CDR2 YYREEE (reference sequence). The J segment lost 8 bases and the V segment lost 2 bases, leaving 3 bases of the junction unmatched. CDR3 length equals 15 residues. CDR3 protein: CASSLAGLAGDEQFF. CDR3 nucleotides: TGTGCCAGCAGCTTAGCGGGACTAGCGGGAGATGAGCAGTTCTTC.

This rearrangement joins TRBV28 to TRBJ2-1; 10 nucleotides line up with TRBD2. The CDR3 consists of 15 residues. V lost 4 bases to trimming and J lost 9 bases; unmatched junction nucleotides: 9. In germline, CDR1 is MDHEN, CDR2 SYDVKM. The CDR3 DNA reads TGTGCCAGCAGTTCCCCCGGGACTAGCGATATTGAGCAGTTCTTC. Encoded protein: CASSSPGTSDIEQFF.

The gene calls are TRBV19 and TRBJ2-6; no clear D. Per the germline V gene, CDR1 is LNHDA and CDR2 is SQIVND (reference sequence). This CDR3 has 16 amino acids. Trimming stripped 1 base from V and 0 bases from J, with 7 bases between. The CDR3 DNA reads as TGTGCCAGTAGTATAGCGTTCAGCTCTGGGGCCAACGTCCTGACTTTC. Protein product: CASSIAFSSGANVLTF.

This chain joins TRBV10-2 and TRBJ2-1; 14 bases map to TRBD2. Germline lookup yields CDR1 WSHSY and CDR2 SAAADI. CDR3 size: 17 residues. The V gene end was trimmed by 6 bases and the J gene end by 5 bases; junction bases not matched to a gene: 9. The CDR3 nucleotides read TGCGCCAGCAGAGGGACTAGCGGGAGCCCGCCGGACAATGAGCAGTTCTTC. As protein: CASRGTSGSPPDNEQFF.

The chain uses TRBV5-6 and TRBJ2-7; no definite D call. Germline V gene sequence: CDR1 SGHDT, CDR2 YYEEEE. V was shortened by 1 base and J by 0 bases, with 8 bases between the two germline ends. The CDR3 totals 14 residues. CDR3 nucleotide sequence: TGTGCCAGCAGCTTGACAGATTCCTCCTACGAGCAGTACTTC. Its protein is CASSLTDSSYEQYF. The entire variable domain, with the rest obtained from reference TRBV5-6 and TRBJ2-7, is as follows: DAGVTQSPTHLIKTRGQQVTLRCSPKSGHDTVSWYQQALGQGPQFIFQYYEEEERQRGNFPDRFSGHQFPNYSSELNVNALLLGDSALYLCASSLTDSSYEQYFGPGTRLTVT.

The chain carries TRBV29-1 and TRBJ2-5, with TRBD1 matching 8 bases. The last part of the DNA fits TRBJ2-7 better; the J call may be wrong. CDR1 is SQVTM and CDR2 is ANQGSEA in the germline V gene. The CDR3 length is 14 residues. The CDR3 DNA follows: TGCAGCGTTGATGACAGGGGCCTCCCCTACGAGCAGTACTTC. Translating it yields CSVDDRGLPYEQYF.

The rearrangement links TRBV2 to TRBJ2-7, with 8 bases fitting TRBD1. The CDR3 has 18 amino acids. Trimming took 1 base from V and 0 from J; bases not matched to a gene: 11. Germline lookup yields CDR1 SNHLY and CDR2 FYNNEI. CDR3 nucleotide sequence: TGTGCCAGCAGTGAAGAAGGGTTTTGGACAGGGAGCTCCTACGAGCAGTACTTC. Translation: CASSEEGFWTGSSYEQYF.

J is TRBJ2-6 and V is TRBV2; 8 bases agree with TRBD1. Germline V CDR1 and CDR2: SNHLY, FYNNEI. The CDR3 contains 21 residues. Germline trimming cut 1 base from V and 3 bases from J; bases unmatched to any gene: 17. CDR3 DNA: TGTGCCAGCAGTGAAGAAGGAACAGGGGGAAGTGCTTTTCGTGGGGCCAACGTCCTGACTTTC. Its translation is CASSEEGTGGSAFRGANVLTF.

The chain has TRBV7-2 and TRBJ2-1, with 9 positions matching TRBD2. The CDR3 totals 15 residues. The germline gives CDR1 SGHTA, CDR2 FQGNSA. V trimming: 5 bases; J trimming: 5 bases; junction bases outside the gene matches: 7. The DNA of the CDR3 is TGTGCCAGCAGCCCCGGGACTAGCAGAAACAATGAGCAGTTCTTC. This codes for CASSPGTSRNNEQFF. The full variable domain, completed using reference TRBV7-2 and TRBJ2-1, is GAGVSQSPSNKVTEKGKDVELRCDPISGHTALYWYRQSLGQGLEFLIYFQGNSAPDKSGLPSDRFSAERTGGSVSTLTIQRTQQEDSAVYLCASSPGTSRNNEQFFGPGTRLTVL.

The J gene is TRBJ2-3, the V gene TRBV4-2; 16 nucleotides line up with TRBD2. The CDR3 sequence is 16 residues long. Germline V gives CDR1 LGHNA, CDR2 YNFKEQ. V trimming: 3 bases; J trimming: 6 bases; junction bases outside the gene matches: 3. The CDR3 DNA follows: TGTGCCAGCAGCCAGGGGACTAGCGGGAGGGGTGATACGCAGTATTTT. This translates into CASSQGTSGRGDTQYF.